Sequencing of this T cell receptor (beta chain) was carried out in a study of cytomegalovirus exposure and HLA in healthy donors. The donors gave bone marrow, and they were healthy. PCR primers comprised 60 Vbeta and 13 Jbeta primers. Using immunoSEQ multiplex PCR, the repertoire was profiled, and TCRdb retains in-frame clones only, with some absent. The table records under 110,000 clones, approximately 85% of them present only once. This CDR3 spans 17 amino acids. V trimming: 3 bases; J trimming: 2 bases; junction bases outside the gene matches: 10. Germline CDR1 reads GTSNPN; CDR2 reads SVGIG (reference sequence). Study-level results: More clonal expansion characterized HLA-associated TCR beta chains than equally common others in a later analysis. A few chains tied to CMV proved CMV antigen-specific in vitro.

A word on this clone: Its cognate antigen is unknown.

The specimen sequenced was PBMCs. The sequence was obtained from a man aged 30-40 years in good health and CMV-seronegative. The chain links TRBV30 to TRBJ1-5; 10 bases match TRBD1. The CDR3 coding sequence is TGTGCCTGGAGGCAACCGGGACAGGGGTTTCGCAATCAGCCCCAGCATTTT. Translating gives CAWRQPGQGFRNQPQHF. Together with reference TRBV30 and TRBJ1-5, the CDR3 gives the full variable domain: SQTIHQWPATLVQPVGSPLSLECTVEGTSNPNLYWYRQAAGRGLQLLFYSVGIGQISSEVPQNLSASRPQDRQFILSSKKLLLSDSGFYLCAWRQPGQGFRNQPQHFGDGTRLSIL.